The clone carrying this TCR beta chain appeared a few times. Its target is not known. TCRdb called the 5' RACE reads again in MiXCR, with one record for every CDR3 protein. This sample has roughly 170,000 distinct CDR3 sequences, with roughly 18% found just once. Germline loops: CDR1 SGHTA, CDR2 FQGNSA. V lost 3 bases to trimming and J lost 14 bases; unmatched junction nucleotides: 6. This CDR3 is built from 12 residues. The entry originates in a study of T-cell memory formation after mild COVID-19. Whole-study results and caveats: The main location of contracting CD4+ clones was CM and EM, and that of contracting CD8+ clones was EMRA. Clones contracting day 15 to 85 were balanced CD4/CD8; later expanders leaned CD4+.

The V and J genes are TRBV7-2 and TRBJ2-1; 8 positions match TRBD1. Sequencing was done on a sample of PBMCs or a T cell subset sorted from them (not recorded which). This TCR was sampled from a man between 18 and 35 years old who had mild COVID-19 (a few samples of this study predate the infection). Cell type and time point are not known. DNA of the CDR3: TGTGCCAGCAGCTTTACTGGACAGGGAAAGTTCTTC. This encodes CASSFTGQGKFF.